These 20 T cell receptor beta chains came from one sample sequenced in a study of CD8 T cells in Susac syndrome. With random hexamers, about 0.5 to 1 ug RNA was reverse transcribed. TCRdb analysed the immunoSEQ multiplex PCR reads with MiXCR anew, one entry per CDR3 protein. The table shows under 80,000 distinct CDR3 sequences, with 85% to 95% occurring only once. Sequencing was performed on CD4+ T cells from PBMCs. The receptors were gathered from a human donor with Susac syndrome.

The chain combines TRBV5-1 with TRBJ2-5; TRBD2 matches 8 bases. V gave up 2 bases and J gave up 2 bases; unmatched junction bases: 5. Germline V gene lookup returns CDR1 SGHRS and CDR2 YFSETQ. The length of the CDR3 is 15 residues. This CDR3 is CASSFSLADQETQYF. DNA of the CDR3: TGCGCCAGCAGCTTTTCACTAGCGGATCAAGAGACCCAGTACTTC. The variable domain in full, with the rest retrieved from reference TRBV5-1 and TRBJ2-5, is KAGVTQTPRYLIKTRGQQVTLSCSPISGHRSVSWYQQTPGQGLQFLFEYFSETQRNKGNFPGRFSGRQFSNSRSEMNVSTLELGDSALYLCASSFSLADQETQYFGPGTRLLVL.

The gene calls are TRBV20-1 and TRBJ2-5; D unresolved. CDR1 DFQATT and CDR2 SNEGSKA come from the germline V gene (reference sequence). This CDR3 contains 14 residues. Between the trimmed V and J ends, which lost 6 bases and 0 bases, there was a span of 14 bases. Here the CDR3 DNA reads TGCAGTGCGAGAAGGGATACCAACCAAGAGACCCAGTACTTC. This encodes CSARRDTNQETQYF.

This clonotype was found once. The chain links TRBV12-3 or TRBV12-4 to TRBJ2-1; the match to TRBD1 covers 7 bases. Losses at the gene ends were 0 bases for V and 7 bases for J; bases not matched to a gene: 3. This CDR3 has 14 amino acids. This CDR3 is CASSLARGRNEQFF. The CDR3 DNA follows: TGTGCCAGCAGTTTAGCTAGGGGGCGGAATGAGCAGTTCTTC.

The J gene is TRBJ1-1, the V gene TRBV20-1; D uncertain. The length of the CDR3 is 10 residues. With 7 bases removed from V and 6 bases from J, the gap between germline ends came to 9 bases. CDR1 and CDR2 from the germline V gene are DFQATT and SNEGSKA (reference sequence). The CDR3 protein is CSGSQAEAFF. Here the CDR3 DNA reads TGCAGTGGAAGCCAGGCTGAAGCTTTCTTT.

The chain is built from TRBV7-3 and TRBJ2-1, with 7 bases lining up with TRBD1. The CDR3 sequence is 13 residues long. The ends lost 6 bases at V and 6 bases at J; junction bases unmatched: 5. Germline CDR1 SGHTA, CDR2 FQGTGA. CDR3 in amino acids: CASRRQGSNEQFF. The CDR3, as DNA: TGTGCCAGCAGAAGACAGGGAAGCAATGAGCAGTTCTTC.

The chain has TRBV7-9 and TRBJ2-3; no reliable D call. The CDR3 runs to 13 residues. The V gene lost 5 bases and the J gene lost 4 bases, with 10 bases spanning the gap. Germline CDR1 and CDR2: SEHNR and FQNEAQ (reference sequence). CDR3 residues: CASSLRRADTQYF. The DNA for the CDR3 is TGTGCCAGCAGCCTAAGACGGGCAGATACGCAGTATTTT.

The chain couples TRBV7-2 to TRBJ2-3; D is ambiguous. The V and J ends lost 2 bases and 2 bases respectively, with 17 bases between them. Germline lookup yields CDR1 SGHTA and CDR2 FQGNSA. The CDR3 extends over 17 amino acids. CDR3 protein: CASSLQVSASFTDTQYF. In DNA form, the CDR3 reads TGTGCCAGCAGCTTACAAGTTTCGGCGTCCTTCACAGATACGCAGTATTTT.

This clonotype was observed a single time. This CDR3 reads CASSYWRTDRDEKLFF. The CDR3 DNA reads TGTGCCAGCAGTTACTGGAGGACAGACAGGGATGAAAAACTGTTTTTT. V usage is TRBV6-6 and J usage is TRBJ1-4; 7 nucleotides line up with TRBD1. V trimming: 1 base; J trimming: 6 bases; junction bases outside the gene matches: 8. The germline V gene has CDR1 MNHNY and CDR2 SVGAGI (reference sequence). The CDR3 covers 16 residues.

V and J are TRBV9 and TRBJ2-7; TRBD1 or TRBD2 may be the D gene (5 bases each). V gave up 0 bases and J gave up 4 bases, with 14 bases separating them. Germline values: CDR1 SGDLS, CDR2 YYNGEE. This CDR3 comprises 15 residues. The CDR3 DNA reads as TGTGCCAGCAGCGTAGCTAGTGGGGGTCCGTACGAGCAGTACTTC. Translated: CASSVASGGPYEQYF.

V and J are TRBV5-4 and TRBJ2-1, with 11 bases lining up with TRBD2. This CDR3 contains 15 residues. The germline CDR1 and CDR2 sequences are SGHNT and YYREEE (reference sequence). V lost 4 bases, J lost 11 bases, and 11 bases stayed unmatched. The CDR3 nucleotides are TGTGCCAGCAGCCCGTGGACTAGCGGGCCGGAGCAGCAGTTCTTC. Encoded protein: CASSPWTSGPEQQFF.

The CDR3 here is CASSYSVAKQANYGYTF. CDR3 sequence (DNA): TGTGCCAGCAGCTACTCTGTGGCGAAACAAGCTAACTATGGCTACACCTTC. The genes are TRBV7-8 and TRBJ1-2; unclear D gene. Per the germline V gene, CDR1 is SGHVS and CDR2 is FQNEAQ. The CDR3 runs to 17 residues. V lost 4 bases to trimming and J lost 0 bases, with 18 bases between them. Variable domain in full (rest from reference TRBV7-8 and TRBJ1-2): GAGVSQSPRYKVAKRGQDVALRCDPISGHVSLFWYQQALGQGPEFLTYFQNEAQLDKSGLPSDRFFAERPEGSVSTLKIQRTQQEDSAVYLCASSYSVAKQANYGYTFGSGTRLTVV.

The chain joins TRBV19 to TRBJ2-5; D is undetermined. The ends were cut back, 3 bases at V and 5 bases at J, with 10 bases in the middle. This CDR3 comprises 13 residues. From germline, CDR1 is LNHDA and CDR2 SQIVND (reference sequence). CDR3 in DNA: TGTGCCAGTAGTATTGAAAAATGGGAGACCCAGTACTTC. Its translation is CASSIEKWETQYF.

This chain joins TRBV7-9 and TRBJ2-7; TRBD2 agrees at 10 bases. Germline V CDR1 and CDR2: SEHNR, FQNEAQ (reference sequence). J lost 2 bases, V lost 5 bases, and 3 bases had no gene match. The CDR3 consists of 14 residues. CDR3 residues: CASSRAGGPYEQYF. CDR3 nucleotides: TGTGCCAGCAGCCGAGCGGGAGGGCCCTACGAGCAGTACTTC.

The gene calls are TRBV9 and TRBJ2-5; D gene unclear. Looked up from germline, CDR1 is SGDLS and CDR2 is YYNGEE. V was trimmed by 3 bases and J by 5 bases, leaving 14 bases between them. The CDR3 length is 14 residues. The CDR3 nucleotides read TGTGCCAGCAGCGGACGAGTAATCGGGGAGACCCAGTACTTC. This translates into CASSGRVIGETQYF.

This chain links TRBV5-1 with TRBJ1-4, with unresolved D. CDR1 is SGHRS and CDR2 is YFSETQ in the germline V gene. Trimming removed 0 bases at V and 7 bases at J, with 7 bases between. CDR3 size: 13 residues. The DNA for the CDR3 is TGCGCCAGCAGCTTGGACCGGGGTGAAAAACTGTTTTTT. This encodes CASSLDRGEKLFF.

This sequence joins TRBV20-1 and TRBJ2-7; TRBD1 aligns across 8 bases. Germline CDR1 is DFQATT and CDR2 is SNEGSKA (reference sequence). The V and J ends lost 4 bases and 1 base, in that order; junction bases with no gene match: 6. CDR3 length: 14 residues. The DNA of the CDR3 is TGCAGTGCTATGGACAGGGACGCATCCTACGAGCAGTACTTC. This sequence encodes CSAMDRDASYEQYF.

This clonotype was recorded once. The V gene is TRBV28, the J gene TRBJ2-5; D gene uncertain. The V gene's germline CDR1 is MDHEN and CDR2 SYDVKM. The CDR3 is 13 amino acids. Trimming removed 2 bases at V and 6 bases at J, with 10 bases between. The CDR3 protein is CASSLVVEQTQYF. Here the CDR3 DNA reads TGTGCCAGCAGTTTAGTCGTAGAGCAGACCCAGTACTTC.

V and J are TRBV5-8 and TRBJ2-5; 9 bases are a match to TRBD2. The germline V gene has CDR1 SGHTS and CDR2 YDEGEE. With V trimmed by 0 bases and J by 5 bases, 5 bases remained unmatched. CDR3 length: 15 residues. The CDR3 spells CASSLDVSGSETQYF. The CDR3 DNA reads TGTGCCAGCAGCTTGGACGTTAGCGGGAGTGAGACCCAGTACTTC. The full variable domain, completed using reference TRBV5-8 and TRBJ2-5, is EAGVTQSPTHLIKTRGQQATLRCSPISGHTSVYWYQQALGLGLQFLLWYDEGEERNRGNFPPRFSGRQFPNYSSELNVNALELEDSALYLCASSLDVSGSETQYFGPGTRLLVL.

This chain uses TRBV12-3 or TRBV12-4 with TRBJ2-5; perhaps TRBD2 as D (6 bases). The CDR3 loop spans 15 amino acids. With 5 bases removed from V and 5 bases from J, the gap between germline ends came to 18 bases. CDR3 region: CASSGGGGWFETQYF. CDR3 nucleotides: TGTGCCAGCAGTGGGGGAGGCGGGTGGTTTGAGACCCAGTACTTC.

This chain links TRBV12-5 with TRBJ2-4; possibly TRBD1 for D (5 bases). The CDR3 runs to 16 residues. CDR1 is LGHNT, CDR2 FRNRAP, per germline. Trimming took 3 bases from V and 2 from J, leaving 14 bases between them. The CDR3 protein is CASGFSGPRPKNIQYF. For the CDR3, the DNA is TGTGCTAGTGGTTTCTCAGGGCCAAGACCCAAAAACATTCAGTACTTC.